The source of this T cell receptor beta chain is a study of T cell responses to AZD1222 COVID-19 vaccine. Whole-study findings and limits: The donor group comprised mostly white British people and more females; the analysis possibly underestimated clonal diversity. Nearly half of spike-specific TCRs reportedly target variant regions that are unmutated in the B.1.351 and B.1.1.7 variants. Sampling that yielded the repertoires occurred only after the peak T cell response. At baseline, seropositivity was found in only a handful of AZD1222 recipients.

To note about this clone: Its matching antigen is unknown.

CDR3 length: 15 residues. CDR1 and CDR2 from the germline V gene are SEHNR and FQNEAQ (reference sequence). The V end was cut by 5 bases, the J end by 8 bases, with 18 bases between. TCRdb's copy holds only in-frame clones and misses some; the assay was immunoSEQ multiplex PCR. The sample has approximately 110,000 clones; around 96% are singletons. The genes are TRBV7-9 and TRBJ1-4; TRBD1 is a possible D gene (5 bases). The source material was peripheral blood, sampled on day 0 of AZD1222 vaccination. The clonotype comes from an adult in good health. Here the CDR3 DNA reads TGTGCCAGCAGCCCCGGGGGGGGAGGCCCAGAAAAACTGTTTTTT. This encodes CASSPGGGGPEKLFF.